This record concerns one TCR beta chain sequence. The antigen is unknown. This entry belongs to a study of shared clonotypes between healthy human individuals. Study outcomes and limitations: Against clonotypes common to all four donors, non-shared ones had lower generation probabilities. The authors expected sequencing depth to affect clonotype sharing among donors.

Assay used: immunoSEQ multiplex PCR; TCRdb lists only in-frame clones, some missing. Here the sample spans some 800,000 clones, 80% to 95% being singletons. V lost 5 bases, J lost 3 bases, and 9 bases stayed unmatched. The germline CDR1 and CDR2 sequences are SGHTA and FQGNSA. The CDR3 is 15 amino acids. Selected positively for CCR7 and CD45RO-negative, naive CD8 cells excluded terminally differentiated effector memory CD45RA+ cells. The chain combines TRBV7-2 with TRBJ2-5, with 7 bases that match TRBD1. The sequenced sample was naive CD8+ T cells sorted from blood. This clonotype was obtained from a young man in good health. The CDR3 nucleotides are TGTGCCAGCAGCAGCGTAACAGGGGTAAAAGAGACCCAGTACTTC. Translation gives CASSSVTGVKETQYF.